These 18 T cell receptor beta chains were all obtained from the same sample, sequenced in a study of T cell responses to AZD1222 COVID-19 vaccine. Produced via immunoSEQ multiplex PCR; TCRdb's table is partial and in-frame only. The sample holds fewer than 150,000 clones, more than 75% seen once. The sequencing used peripheral blood, collected 28 days after the second AZD1222 dose. The receptors stem from an adult who received the AZD1222 COVID-19 vaccine.

This clone was seen only a few times. The V call is TRBV5-6, the J call TRBJ2-7; TRBD2 matches 13 bases. Losses at the gene ends were 3 bases for V and 3 bases for J; bases not matched to a gene: 6. The CDR3 is 16 amino acids. CDR1 is SGHDT and CDR2 is YYEEEE in the germline V gene. In nucleotides, the CDR3 is TGTGCCAGCAGCTACAGGACTAGCGGGAGCCACTACGAGCAGTACTTC. Its protein product is CASSYRTSGSHYEQYF. The whole variable domain, filled in from reference TRBV5-6 and TRBJ2-7, reads DAGVTQSPTHLIKTRGQQVTLRCSPKSGHDTVSWYQQALGQGPQFIFQYYEEEERQRGNFPDRFSGHQFPNYSSELNVNALLLGDSALYLCASSYRTSGSHYEQYFGPGTRLTVT.

The V and J genes are TRBV7-3 and TRBJ2-5; 12 bases line up with TRBD2. With 3 bases clipped from V and 5 bases from J, the junction kept 1 base outside the gene matches. This CDR3 contains 14 residues. Germline V gene data show CDR1 as SGHTA and CDR2 as FQGTGA. As DNA, the CDR3 is TGTGCCAGCAGCTTGCTAGCGGGAGGGGAGACCCAGTACTTC. Protein sequence: CASSLLAGGETQYF.

This chain links TRBV4-2 with TRBJ1-5; D is unresolved. Per the germline V gene, CDR1 is LGHNA and CDR2 is YNFKEQ. There are 13 residues in the CDR3. The V gene lost 1 base and the J gene lost 4 bases, with 5 bases spanning the gap. CDR3 region: CASSQVHNQPQHF. CDR3 DNA sequence: TGTGCCAGCAGCCAAGTACATAATCAGCCCCAGCATTTT.

The chain links TRBV10-3 to TRBJ1-1; maybe TRBD1 (5 bases). Per the germline V gene, CDR1 is ENHRY and CDR2 is SYGVKD. Trimming cost V 8 bases and J 1 base, with 8 bases left between them. The CDR3 is made up of 12 amino acids. Here the CDR3 reads CAIVGQNTEAFF. The CDR3 region has the DNA TGTGCCATCGTGGGGCAGAACACTGAAGCTTTCTTT.

This chain uses TRBV7-2 with TRBJ1-2, with a tentative D call TRBD1 (5 bases). The V gene lost 1 base and the J gene lost 7 bases, with 16 bases spanning the gap. Per the germline V gene, CDR1 is SGHTA and CDR2 is FQGNSA. The CDR3 loop spans 15 amino acids. The CDR3 DNA reads as TGTGCCAGCAGCTTAGGCCCGCGGGGGATGGGTGGCTACACCTTC. Its protein product is CASSLGPRGMGGYTF.

This clone appeared many times. The chain recombines TRBV7-3 with TRBJ2-1; the match to TRBD2 covers 10 bases. CDR3 length: 16 residues. J was trimmed by 4 bases and V by 5 bases; bases with no gene match: 8. CDR1 is SGHTA, CDR2 FQGTGA, per germline. The CDR3: CASSTTPGLAYNEQFF. The DNA of the CDR3 is TGTGCCAGCAGCACCACTCCGGGACTAGCGTACAATGAGCAGTTCTTC. Together with reference TRBV7-3 and TRBJ2-1, the CDR3 gives the full variable domain: GAGVSQTPSNKVTEKGKYVELRCDPISGHTALYWYRQSLGQGPEFLIYFQGTGAADDSGLPNDRFFAVRPEGSVSTLKIQRTERGDSAVYLCASSTTPGLAYNEQFFGPGTRLTVL.

With regard to this clone: One junction end does not reproduce the germline sequence, and a read error may be involved. This chain connects TRBV9 to TRBJ2-1; possibly TRBD1 for D (5 bases). The CDR3 loop spans 13 amino acids. CDR1 and CDR2 (germline): SGDLS, YYNGEE. In DNA form, the CDR3 reads TGTGCCAGCAGCCCCCCCTTGGACAACGAGCAGTTCTTC. Its protein product is CASSPPLDNEQFF.

The CDR3 loop is CASSLVADRGRRNTIYF. The DNA for the CDR3 is TGTGCCAGCAGCTTAGTGGCCGACAGGGGAAGGAGGAACACCATATATTTT. The chain combines TRBV7-2 with TRBJ1-3, with TRBD1 identical over 8 bases. Trimming at V came to 1 base and at J to 7 bases, leaving 12 bases not matched to a gene. From germline, CDR1 is SGHTA and CDR2 FQGNSA. The CDR3 runs 17 residues.

V usage is TRBV19 and J usage is TRBJ1-1, with a tentative D call TRBD1 (6 bases). This CDR3 comprises 12 residues. V shed 9 bases and J shed 5 bases, with 13 bases lying between them. Germline V CDR1 and CDR2: LNHDA, SQIVND (reference sequence). The CDR3 here is CASRTVNTEAFF. The CDR3 bases are TGTGCCAGCAGGACAGTTAATACTGAAGCTTTCTTT.

This rearrangement joins TRBV20-1 to TRBJ2-5; no firm D call. The CDR3 runs 13 residues. Trimming removed 3 bases from V and 1 base from J, with 9 bases in between. Germline V gene sequence: CDR1 DFQATT, CDR2 SNEGSKA (reference sequence). Here the CDR3 reads CSASWGIQETQYF. CDR3 coding DNA: TGCAGTGCTAGTTGGGGAATCCAAGAGACCCAGTACTTC.

V is TRBV19 and J is TRBJ1-1; D uncertain. Germline loops: CDR1 LNHDA, CDR2 SQIVND (reference sequence). Trimming removed 7 bases at V and 3 bases at J, with 18 bases between. This CDR3 has 15 residues. The CDR3 protein is CASIPPGREDTEAFF. Here the CDR3 DNA reads TGTGCCAGTATCCCGCCAGGCCGGGAGGACACTGAAGCTTTCTTT.

This rearrangement joins TRBV7-9 to TRBJ1-2; possible D gene TRBD1, 5 bases. Germline V gene lookup returns CDR1 SEHNR and CDR2 FQNEAQ (reference sequence). V was clipped by 5 bases and J by 4 bases, with 14 bases between them. This CDR3 has 14 residues. The CDR3 region is CASSVGHPIYGYTF. CDR3 nucleotide sequence: TGTGCCAGCAGCGTCGGACACCCGATCTATGGCTACACCTTC.

CDR3 coding DNA: TGTGCCAGCAGTTTGGCAAGCACCTACAATGAGCAGTTCTTC. The encoded protein is CASSLASTYNEQFF. The gene calls are TRBV27 and TRBJ2-1; unclear D gene. The CDR3 totals 14 residues. V was clipped by 3 bases and J by 2 bases, with 8 bases between them. From germline, CDR1 is MNHEY and CDR2 SMNVEV (reference sequence).

V gene TRBV18 combines with J gene TRBJ1-1, with a weak D call TRBD1 (5 bases). Between the trimmed V and J ends, which lost 6 bases and 7 bases, there was a span of 15 bases. In germline, CDR1 is KGHSH, CDR2 LQKENI. This CDR3 region has 13 residues. This CDR3 reads CASSPFTGVEAFF. The CDR3 nucleotides read TGTGCCAGCTCCCCATTTACAGGAGTTGAAGCTTTCTTT.

The chain links TRBV5-6 to TRBJ2-7; the D call may be TRBD1 or TRBD2 (6 bases each). The CDR3 loop spans 14 amino acids. V was shortened by 0 bases and J by 9 bases, with 16 bases between the two germline ends. Germline V lookup: CDR1 SGHDT, CDR2 YYEEEE. CDR3 nucleotides: TGTGCCAGCAGCTTGGCCGGGGGCACCCACGCGCAGTACTTC. It yields the protein CASSLAGGTHAQYF.

The chain has TRBV25-1 and TRBJ1-6; a weak D match, TRBD1 (6 bases). The CDR3 sequence is 14 residues long. The germline gives CDR1 MGHDK, CDR2 SYGVNS. Trimming cost V 6 bases and J 6 bases, with 12 bases left between them. The CDR3 sequence is CASRNGGFNSPLHF. The CDR3 DNA follows: TGTGCCAGCAGAAACGGGGGCTTTAATTCACCCCTCCACTTT.

This chain links TRBV7-2 with TRBJ2-1; D is ambiguous. The V end was cut by 1 base, the J end by 7 bases, with 11 bases between. CDR1 SGHTA and CDR2 FQGNSA come from the germline V gene. CDR3 length equals 14 residues. DNA for the CDR3: TGTGCCAGCAGCTTAGGCCCCCAGAGAAATGAGCAGTTCTTC. As protein: CASSLGPQRNEQFF.

The J gene is TRBJ2-2, the V gene TRBV3-1 (or the pseudogene TRBV3-2); 7 nucleotides agree with TRBD1. The CDR3 is 18 amino acids. J was trimmed by 7 bases and V by 0 bases; bases with no gene match: 14. Germline loops: CDR1 LGHDT, CDR2 YNNKEL (reference sequence). CDR3 in amino acids: CASSQDAAQGVYLGELFF. The CDR3 DNA reads as TGTGCCAGCAGCCAAGATGCGGCTCAGGGGGTATACCTCGGGGAGCTGTTTTTT.